This entry concerns a single TCR beta chain. The antigen is not known. Culture proceeded for more than 8 days, and CD4+ T cells were then isolated. The CDR3 runs to 16 residues. The germline V and J ends were trimmed by 6 bases and 4 bases, with 18 bases remaining between them. CDR1 SGHVS and CDR2 FQNEAQ come from the germline V gene. This sample is part of a study of vaccination effects on CD4 cells after COVID-19. Broader study findings: Researchers reported few convalescent patients and no early post-infection timepoints in the study.

Sequenced by immunoSEQ multiplex PCR; TCRdb stores in-frame clones only, minus some. The table has about 74,000 clones, approximately 80% seen once. This TCR came from a human donor who received a COVID-19 vaccine. Source: CD4+ T cells from PBMCs cultured without peptide, taken before COVID-19 vaccination. The V call is TRBV7-8, the J call TRBJ2-2; tentatively, D is TRBD1 (5 bases). This CDR3 is CASSTSWGFATGELFF. The CDR3 DNA follows: TGTGCCAGCAGTACATCATGGGGCTTTGCCACCGGGGAGCTGTTTTTT.